This passage covers 25 T cell receptor beta chains from one sample sequenced in a study of blood T cells in healthy people across ages. Through a sample-barcoded 5' primer and a J-beta primer mix, a second PCR was run for roughly 6 to 12 cycles. TCRdb reanalysed the 5' RACE reads using MiXCR and keeps one entry per CDR3 protein. The sample includes about 930,000 distinct CDR3 sequences, about 29% of them seen just once. These records were also assigned to another study, of T cells of mothers and their children.

Sequencing was performed on blood. These receptors were taken from a woman between 35 and 50 years old in good health.

In its sample, this clonotype was seen many times. The V and J genes are TRBV3-1 and TRBJ1-2; 9 bases line up with TRBD1. Germline CDR1 is LGHDT and CDR2 is YNNKEL (reference sequence). The CDR3 spans 15 residues. V shed 4 bases and J 2 bases; nucleotides not matched to a gene: 5. The CDR3 is CASSRYRGLNYGYTF. Written as DNA, the CDR3 is TGTGCCAGCAGCCGATACAGGGGGCTGAACTATGGCTACACCTTC.

In its sample, this clonotype was seen a few times. The chain is built from TRBV20-1 and TRBJ2-2; no reliable D call. The CDR3 consists of 12 residues. CDR1 and CDR2 (germline): DFQATT, SNEGSKA (reference sequence). V was trimmed by 5 bases and J by 0 bases, leaving 4 bases between them. The CDR3 here is CSAHTNTGELFF. CDR3 DNA: TGCAGTGCTCATACGAACACCGGGGAGCTGTTTTTT.

This clonotype came up many times. V and J are TRBV12-3 or TRBV12-4 and TRBJ2-7, with D tentatively TRBD1 (6 bases). The CDR3 loop spans 14 amino acids. In nucleotides, the CDR3 is TGTGCTCAAATGAATAGGGGGACCAACTACGAGCAGTACTTC. This translates into CAQMNRGTNYEQYF.

In its sample, this clonotype was seen a few times. The chain has TRBV5-6 and TRBJ2-7; 7 positions agree with TRBD1. This CDR3 comprises 17 residues. The junction had 11 bases not matched to a gene; V was cut back by 0 bases and J by 2 bases. Germline CDR1 reads SGHDT; CDR2 reads YYEEEE. This chain's CDR3 is CASSLVGQGVVAYEQYF. The CDR3 DNA follows: TGTGCCAGCAGCTTGGTGGGCCAGGGGGTGGTAGCCTACGAGCAGTACTTC.

In this sample, this clonotype turned up a few times. The chain couples TRBV15 to TRBJ1-6; weak D call: TRBD1 (6 bases). The CDR3 has 14 residues. CDR1 is LNHNV and CDR2 is YYDKDF in the germline V gene (reference sequence). Trimming stripped 1 base from V and 6 bases from J, with 7 bases between. CDR3 sequence reads: CATSRAQGNSPLHF. CDR3 bases: TGTGCCACCAGCAGAGCACAGGGTAATTCACCCCTCCACTTT. The full variable domain, its missing parts supplied by reference TRBV15 and TRBJ1-6, is DAMVIQNPRYQVTQFGKPVTLSCSQTLNHNVMYWYQQKSSQAPKLLFHYYDKDFNNEADTPDNFQSRRPNTSFCFLDIRSPGLGDTAMYLCATSRAQGNSPLHFGNGTRLTVT.

This clonotype was recorded many times. The chain carries TRBV3-1 and TRBJ2-1; 13 nucleotides align to TRBD2. The germline CDR1 and CDR2 sequences are LGHDT and YNNKEL (reference sequence). CDR3 length: 21 amino acids. V lost 3 bases and J lost 7; bases outside the gene matches: 21. For the CDR3, the DNA is TGTGCCAGCAGCCAGTCGTTTTCTCCCCACAATCCGGGACTAGCGGGAAATGAGCAGTTCTTC. Amino acids: CASSQSFSPHNPGLAGNEQFF.

This clonotype was observed a few times. A much larger clone lies a single base off, so this may be a read error. The chain links TRBV7-2 to TRBJ2-1; 8 bases are a match to TRBD2. After removal of 6 bases from V and 0 bases from J, the junction contained 7 bases not matched to a gene. The CDR3 has 16 residues. CDR1 is SGHTA and CDR2 is FQGNSA in the germline V gene. CDR3 DNA: TGTGCCAGCAGGTTTAGCGGGACCAGCTCCTACAATGAGCAGTTCTTC. This sequence encodes CASRFSGTSSYNEQFF.

This clonotype appeared a few times. A much larger clone lies a single base off, so this may be a read error. The chain uses TRBV6-1 and TRBJ1-5; a weak D match, TRBD1 (5 bases). The CDR3 totals 20 residues. Germline V gives CDR1 MNHNS, CDR2 SASEGT. V shed 7 bases and J shed 1 base, with 29 bases lying between them. The CDR3 DNA sequence: TGTGCCAGCACCTGGGGCGGTGTACGGGCAGCGGTCGCGAGCAATCAGCCCCAGCATTTT. Its translation: CASTWGGVRAAVASNQPQHF.

There are a few counts of this clonotype. The chain has TRBV7-9 and TRBJ1-4; D possibly corresponds to TRBD1 (6 bases). This CDR3 contains 17 residues. Between the trimmed V and J ends, which lost 2 bases and 7 bases, there was a span of 20 bases. Germline V gene sequence: CDR1 SEHNR, CDR2 FQNEAQ (reference sequence). CDR3 region: CASSLLQGLGVSEKLFF. The CDR3, as DNA: TGTGCCAGCAGCTTATTGCAGGGGCTCGGCGTTAGTGAAAAACTGTTTTTT.

The chain employs TRBV7-3 and TRBJ2-1, with D perhaps TRBD2 (6 bases). The CDR3 contains 16 residues. CDR1 SGHTA and CDR2 FQGTGA come from the germline V gene. Trimming cost V 1 base and J 1 base, with 11 bases left between them. Here the CDR3 DNA reads TGTGCCAGCAGCTTAATGGCAGGGAGGTCCTACAATGAGCAGTTCTTC. Translating it yields CASSLMAGRSYNEQFF.

Only one count was recorded for this clonotype. CDR3 amino acids: CSASGLAGGLAHNEQFF. The CDR3 coding sequence is TGCAGTGCTAGCGGGCTAGCGGGGGGCCTGGCTCACAATGAGCAGTTCTTC. This sequence joins TRBV20-1 and TRBJ2-1, with 11 bases that match TRBD2. The CDR3 runs to 17 residues. Germline trimming cut 3 bases from V and 5 bases from J; bases unmatched to any gene: 12. From germline, CDR1 is DFQATT and CDR2 SNEGSKA (reference sequence).

The table lists this clonotype with many counts. The chain joins TRBV5-1 to TRBJ2-7, with 7 bases identical to TRBD1. This CDR3 is 14 amino acids long. Germline-derived CDR1 and CDR2 are SGHRS and YFSETQ. V gave up 6 bases and J gave up 0 bases; unmatched junction bases: 6. The CDR3 loop is CASTLGQNSYEQYF. As DNA, the CDR3 is TGCGCCAGCACATTGGGACAGAACTCCTACGAGCAGTACTTC.

This clonotype was detected a few times. CDR3 residues: CASSPPGLQETQYF. The CDR3 coding sequence is TGTGCCAGCTCACCGCCGGGACTACAAGAGACCCAGTACTTC. The rearrangement links TRBV18 to TRBJ2-5, with 7 bases aligning to TRBD2. The germline gives CDR1 KGHSH, CDR2 LQKENI. The J segment lost 2 bases and the V segment lost 3 bases, leaving 3 bases of the junction unmatched. CDR3 size: 14 residues.

This clonotype was counted at least ten times. V and J are TRBV4-3 and TRBJ2-7; TRBD2 matches at 10 bases. The CDR3 length is 16 residues. V was clipped by 0 bases and J by 2 bases; unmatched bases: 4. Germline CDR1 and CDR2: LGHNA and YSLEER. CDR3 residues: CASSQDPSGGPYEQYF. The CDR3 nucleotides are TGCGCCAGCAGCCAAGACCCTAGCGGGGGACCCTACGAGCAGTACTTC.

V is TRBV10-3 and J is TRBJ1-1; no definite D call. Per germline, CDR1 ENHRY and CDR2 SYGVKD. The CDR3 covers 14 residues. V dropped 0 bases and J dropped 1 base, with 6 bases sitting between them. The CDR3 region is CAISESRKNTEAFF. The CDR3 region has the DNA TGTGCCATCAGTGAGTCCCGGAAGAACACTGAAGCTTTCTTT.

The V gene is TRBV7-9, the J gene TRBJ1-2; D perhaps matches TRBD1 (6 bases). Germline V lookup: CDR1 SEHNR, CDR2 FQNEAQ (reference sequence). The V gene lost 4 bases and the J gene lost 8 bases, with 14 bases spanning the gap. CDR3 size: 13 residues. This CDR3 is CASSYRSGEGYTF. CDR3 nucleotide sequence: TGTGCCAGCAGCTACCGGTCAGGGGAAGGCTACACCTTC.

The rearrangement uses TRBV20-1 and TRBJ2-7; D might be TRBD2 (7 bases). The J call may not be correct, given that the DNA end is closer to TRBJ2-5. CDR3 length: 15 amino acids. Germline V gene data show CDR1 as DFQATT and CDR2 as SNEGSKA (reference sequence). The CDR3 protein is CSARDHRVGGETQYF. DNA for the CDR3: TGCAGTGCTAGAGATCACAGGGTGGGAGGGGAGACCCAGTACTTC.

This clonotype was observed many times. The chain joins TRBV7-6 to TRBJ2-7; D is possibly TRBD1 (5 bases). The CDR3 is made up of 15 amino acids. Per the germline V gene, CDR1 is SGHVS and CDR2 is FNYEAQ. The V and J ends lost 4 bases and 6 bases respectively, with 19 bases between them. For the CDR3, the DNA is TGTGCCAGCAGCTCCCAGGAATCTGGGGCATCCGAGCAGTACTTC. This sequence encodes CASSSQESGASEQYF.

This clonotype was seen a few times. J is TRBJ1-2 and V is TRBV6-6; 9 nucleotides line up with TRBD1. CDR1 MNHNY and CDR2 SVGAGI come from the germline V gene (reference sequence). Germline trimming cut 5 bases from V and 8 bases from J; bases unmatched to any gene: 6. This CDR3 has 13 amino acids. CDR3 coding DNA: TGTGCCAGCAGTCGGGACAGGGCGCGCGGCTACACCTTC. Amino acid sequence: CASSRDRARGYTF.

This sequence joins TRBV12-3 or TRBV12-4 and TRBJ2-5, with 7 nucleotides matching TRBD2. The junction had 5 bases not matched to a gene; V was cut back by 2 bases and J by 2 bases. The length of the CDR3 is 15 residues. Here the CDR3 reads CASSLWVSGQETQYF. The CDR3 region has the DNA TGTGCCAGCAGTTTATGGGTTAGCGGGCAAGAGACCCAGTACTTC.

This clonotype has ten or more counts. The chain carries TRBV4-3 and TRBJ2-1; D is uncertain. Germline V gene lookup returns CDR1 LGHNA and CDR2 YSLEER. V was pared by 2 bases and J by 4 bases, with 9 bases between. The CDR3 sequence is 14 residues long. CDR3 sequence: CASSQSTQYNEQFF. In DNA, the CDR3 is TGCGCCAGCAGCCAATCAACACAGTACAATGAGCAGTTCTTC.

This clonotype was seen a few times. CDR3: CASSQGRTGNTIYF. Here the CDR3 DNA reads TGTGCCAGCAGTCAGGGGAGAACTGGAAACACCATATATTTT. The chain couples TRBV6-2 or TRBV6-3 to TRBJ1-3; weak D call: TRBD1 (6 bases). The germline gives CDR1 MNHEY, CDR2 SVGEGT. Trimming pared 5 bases from V and 2 bases from J, leaving 10 bases between. The length of the CDR3 is 14 residues.

This clonotype was observed a few times. The chain uses TRBV6-1 and TRBJ1-4, with D possibly matching TRBD1 (6 bases). This CDR3 comprises 15 residues. The V end lost 6 bases, the J end lost 5 bases, and 16 bases lay between the germline ends. CDR1 is MNHNS and CDR2 is SASEGT in the germline V gene. The CDR3 DNA sequence: TGTGCCAGCAGGGATCCATCGGACAGAAATGAAAAACTGTTTTTT. Protein sequence: CASRDPSDRNEKLFF.

J is TRBJ1-5 and V is TRBV7-2; no firm D call. The V and J ends lost 1 base and 4 bases respectively, with 17 bases between them. Germline CDR1 reads SGHTA; CDR2 reads FQGNSA. This CDR3 is 17 amino acids long. The chain's CDR3 is CASSLVLTGSSNQPQHF. The CDR3 DNA follows: TGTGCCAGCAGCTTAGTATTGACGGGGTCCTCAAATCAGCCCCAGCATTTT.

V is TRBV6-1 and J is TRBJ1-5; no clear D. Germline CDR1 reads MNHNS; CDR2 reads SASEGT. V was trimmed by 6 bases and J by 3 bases, leaving 9 bases between them. This CDR3 contains 13 residues. The CDR3 loop reads CASRQALNQPQHF. The CDR3 DNA reads TGTGCCAGCAGGCAGGCCCTCAATCAGCCCCAGCATTTT.